This TCR beta chain was identified in a study of shared clonotypes between healthy human individuals. V dropped 6 bases and J dropped 2; count of bases not matched to a gene: 3. CDR1 and CDR2 (germline): WNHNN, SYGVQD (reference sequence). The CDR3 has 13 residues. The data were produced by immunoSEQ multiplex PCR, yet TCRdb's version contains in-frame clones alone and is incomplete. The sample has about 610,000 clones; around 96% are singletons. CD8 cells classed as naive were CD45RO-negative and positively selected for CCR7, excluding terminally differentiated effector memory CD45RA+ cells. The gene calls are TRBV10-1 and TRBJ2-5, with 7 bases aligning to TRBD1. The sequenced material came from naive CD8+ T cells sorted from blood. This TCR was sampled from a woman aged 25 to 39 in good health. CDR3 DNA: TGCGCCAGCAGCGGGACAGCTCAAGAGACCCAGTACTTC. This codes for CASSGTAQETQYF.